These 10 T cell receptor beta chains were all obtained from the same sample, sequenced in a study of cytomegalovirus exposure and HLA in healthy donors. Data came from immunoSEQ multiplex PCR; TCRdb stores just in-frame clones and leaves some out. This sample yields 95,000 to 120,000 clones, of which approximately 86% are seen a single time; approximately 2.9% belongs to the top ten. Sequencing used PBMCs. The receptors were gathered from a woman aged 18 to 35 in good health and CMV-seronegative.

The chain links TRBV27 to TRBJ2-7, with 10 bases identical to TRBD1. CDR1 and CDR2 from the germline V gene are MNHEY and SMNVEV (reference sequence). The V gene end was trimmed by 5 bases and the J gene end by 3 bases; junction bases not matched to a gene: 10. The CDR3 sequence is 16 residues long. The CDR3 is CASSPLSGQGIYEQYF. DNA for the CDR3: TGTGCCAGCAGTCCACTCTCGGGACAGGGGATCTACGAGCAGTACTTC.

J is TRBJ1-4 and V is TRBV18; TRBD1 agrees at 9 bases. Germline-derived CDR1 and CDR2 are KGHSH and LQKENI. The CDR3 has 15 residues. J was trimmed by 3 bases and V by 3 bases; bases with no gene match: 2. The CDR3 DNA reads as TGTGCCAGCTCACCTCGGACAGGGGCTAATGAAAAACTGTTTTTT. Encoded protein: CASSPRTGANEKLFF.

The chain employs TRBV9 and TRBJ1-4; TRBD1 agrees at 9 bases. The junction had 4 bases not matched to a gene; V was cut back by 0 bases and J by 7 bases. Germline values: CDR1 SGDLS, CDR2 YYNGEE. The CDR3 totals 15 residues. CDR3 DNA sequence: TGTGCCAGCAGCGTAGTGAAGGACAGGGGTGAAAAACTGTTTTTT. Residues: CASSVVKDRGEKLFF.

The chain joins TRBV11-3 to TRBJ1-1; the D gene is possibly TRBD1 (5 bases). This CDR3 contains 14 residues. CDR1 is SGHNT and CDR2 is YENEEA in the germline V gene. Between the trimmed V and J ends, which lost 2 bases and 5 bases, there was a span of 12 bases. CDR3 nucleotides: TGTGCCAGCAGCTTATATGGGGGGGAGACTGAAGCTTTCTTT. This gives the protein CASSLYGGETEAFF.

The chain joins TRBV6-6 to TRBJ2-3; 8 nucleotides line up with TRBD2. The CDR3 has 16 amino acids. The V gene end was trimmed by 6 bases and the J gene end by 2 bases; junction bases not matched to a gene: 10. Looked up from germline, CDR1 is MNHNY and CDR2 is SVGAGI (reference sequence). The CDR3 DNA is TGTGCCAGCAGCCACGGACTAGCCCTCCCCACAGATACGCAGTATTTT. This gives the protein CASSHGLALPTDTQYF.

This sequence joins TRBV20-1 and TRBJ1-5; D is possibly TRBD1 (6 bases). This CDR3 has 11 residues. Trimming shortened V by 6 bases and J by 8 bases, and 11 bases separated the two germline ends. The germline V gene has CDR1 DFQATT and CDR2 SNEGSKA (reference sequence). The DNA for the CDR3 is TGCAGTGCCGCCAGGGGTGAGCCCCAGCATTTT. It encodes CSAARGEPQHF.

The chain joins TRBV4-1 to TRBJ2-7; 9 nucleotides agree with TRBD1. There are 18 residues in the CDR3. Germline loops: CDR1 MGHRA, CDR2 YSYEKL. V shed 4 bases, J shed 3 bases, and the junction held 16 bases outside the gene matches. Written as DNA, the CDR3 is TGCGCCAGCAGCCGAGGGGTCCTGGGACAGGGTAAGGGCTACGAGCAGTACTTC. Its protein product is CASSRGVLGQGKGYEQYF.

This clone was observed a handful of times. The V call is TRBV5-1, the J call TRBJ1-1; weak D call: TRBD1 (5 bases). The CDR3 runs 13 residues. Germline loops: CDR1 SGHRS, CDR2 YFSETQ. V lost 4 bases, J lost 7 bases, and 14 bases lay in between. The CDR3 DNA reads as TGCGCCAGCAGCCCGGAGGGGCGGCTTGAAGCTTTCTTT. It yields the protein CASSPEGRLEAFF.

The chain has TRBV7-9 and TRBJ1-6; TRBD1 is a possible D gene (5 bases). Trimming took off 5 bases at V and 8 bases at J, with 13 bases between the two ends. CDR1 and CDR2 from the germline V gene are SEHNR and FQNEAQ (reference sequence). This CDR3 is built from 14 residues. CDR3 protein: CASSRDWIDSPLHF. The CDR3 region has the DNA TGTGCCAGCAGCCGGGACTGGATAGATTCACCCCTCCACTTT.

As DNA, the CDR3 is TGTGCCAGCAGTGAGGTCAGGGGGCTGGGGGAGACCCAGTACTTC. It codes for CASSEVRGLGETQYF. The V gene is TRBV6-1, the J gene TRBJ2-5; 8 nucleotides line up with TRBD1. CDR3 length: 15 amino acids. Looked up from germline, CDR1 is MNHNS and CDR2 is SASEGT. After removal of 3 bases from V and 5 bases from J, the junction contained 8 bases not matched to a gene.